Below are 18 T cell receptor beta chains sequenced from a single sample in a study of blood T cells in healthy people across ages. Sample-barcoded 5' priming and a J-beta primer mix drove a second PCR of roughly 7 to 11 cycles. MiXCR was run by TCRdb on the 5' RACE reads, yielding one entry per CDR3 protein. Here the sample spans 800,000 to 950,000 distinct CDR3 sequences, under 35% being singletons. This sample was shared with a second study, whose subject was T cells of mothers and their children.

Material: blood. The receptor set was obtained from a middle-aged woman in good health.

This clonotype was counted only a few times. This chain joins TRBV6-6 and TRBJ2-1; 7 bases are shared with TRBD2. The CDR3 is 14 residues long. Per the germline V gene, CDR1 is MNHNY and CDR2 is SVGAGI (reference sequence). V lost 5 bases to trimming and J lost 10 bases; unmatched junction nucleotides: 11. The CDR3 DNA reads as TGTGCCAGCAGTCCCTCCCGGGGGGACTACGAGCAGTTCTTC. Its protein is CASSPSRGDYEQFF.

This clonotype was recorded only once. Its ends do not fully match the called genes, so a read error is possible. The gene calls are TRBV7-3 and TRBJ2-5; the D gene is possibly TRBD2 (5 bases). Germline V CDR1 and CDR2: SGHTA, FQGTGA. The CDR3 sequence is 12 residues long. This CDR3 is CTSSLGGETQYF. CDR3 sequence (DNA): TGTACCAGCAGCTTGGGCGGGGAGACCCAGTACTTC.

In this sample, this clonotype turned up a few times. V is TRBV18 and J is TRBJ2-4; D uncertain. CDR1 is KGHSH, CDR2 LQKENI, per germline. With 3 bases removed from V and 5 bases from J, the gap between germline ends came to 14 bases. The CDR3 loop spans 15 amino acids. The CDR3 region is CASSPQNGPQNIQYF. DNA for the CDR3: TGTGCCAGCTCACCCCAAAATGGACCGCAAAACATTCAGTACTTC.

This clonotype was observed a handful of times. Written as DNA, the CDR3 is TGTGCCAGCAGCTTTTCGATTTCCGCAGATACGCAGTATTTT. Translation gives CASSFSISADTQYF. The rearrangement joins TRBV7-9 to TRBJ2-3; D ambiguous. Deletions cut 3 bases from V and 4 bases from J, with 11 bases between. Germline V gene lookup returns CDR1 SEHNR and CDR2 FQNEAQ (reference sequence). CDR3 length: 14 amino acids.

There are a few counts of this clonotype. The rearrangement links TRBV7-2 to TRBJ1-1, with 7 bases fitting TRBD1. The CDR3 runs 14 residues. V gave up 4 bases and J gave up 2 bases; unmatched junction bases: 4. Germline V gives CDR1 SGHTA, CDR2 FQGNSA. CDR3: CASSYRQGNTEAFF. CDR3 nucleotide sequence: TGTGCCAGCAGCTACCGACAGGGCAACACTGAAGCTTTCTTT.

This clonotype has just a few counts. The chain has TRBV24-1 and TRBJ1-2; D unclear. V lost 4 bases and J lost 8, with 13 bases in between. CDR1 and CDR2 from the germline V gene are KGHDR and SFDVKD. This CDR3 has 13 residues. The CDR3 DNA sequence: TGTGCCACCAGTGACAGACCTGGAGGGGGCTACACCTTC. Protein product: CATSDRPGGGYTF.

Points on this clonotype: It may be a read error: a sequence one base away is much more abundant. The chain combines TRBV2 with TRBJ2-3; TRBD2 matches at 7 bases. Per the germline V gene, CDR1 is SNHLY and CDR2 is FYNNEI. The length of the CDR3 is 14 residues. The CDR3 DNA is TGTGCCAGCAACCGCGCGGGGGATACAGATGCGCAGTATTTT. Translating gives CASNRAGDTDAQYF.

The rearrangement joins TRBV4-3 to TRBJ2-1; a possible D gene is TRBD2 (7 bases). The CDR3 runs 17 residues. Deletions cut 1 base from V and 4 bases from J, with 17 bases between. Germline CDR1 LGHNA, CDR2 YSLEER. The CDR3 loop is CASSQAMAGAGYNEQFF. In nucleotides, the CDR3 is TGCGCCAGCAGCCAAGCAATGGCGGGGGCCGGGTACAATGAGCAGTTCTTC.

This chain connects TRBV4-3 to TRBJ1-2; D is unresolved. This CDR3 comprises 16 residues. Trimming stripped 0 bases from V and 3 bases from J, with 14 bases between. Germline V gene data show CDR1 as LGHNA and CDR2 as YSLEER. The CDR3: CASSQDSRVSHYGYTF. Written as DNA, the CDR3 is TGCGCCAGCAGCCAAGATAGTCGCGTTTCTCACTATGGCTACACCTTC.

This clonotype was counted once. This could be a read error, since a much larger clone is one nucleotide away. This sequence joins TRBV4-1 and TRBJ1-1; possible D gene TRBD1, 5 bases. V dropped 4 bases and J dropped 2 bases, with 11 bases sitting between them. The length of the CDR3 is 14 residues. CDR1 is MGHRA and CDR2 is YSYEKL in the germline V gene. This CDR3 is CASSRGALNTEAFF. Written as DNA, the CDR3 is TGCGCCAGCAGCCGTGGGGCATTAAACACTGAAGCTTTCTTT.

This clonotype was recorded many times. CDR3 sequence reads: CSARDLRDSYTEAFF. CDR3 nucleotide sequence: TGCAGTGCTAGAGATCTGAGGGACAGCTACACTGAAGCTTTCTTT. This chain uses TRBV20-1 with TRBJ1-1; 7 bases map to TRBD1. This CDR3 spans 15 amino acids. J was trimmed by 3 bases and V by 0 bases; bases with no gene match: 7. CDR1 DFQATT and CDR2 SNEGSKA come from the germline V gene (reference sequence).

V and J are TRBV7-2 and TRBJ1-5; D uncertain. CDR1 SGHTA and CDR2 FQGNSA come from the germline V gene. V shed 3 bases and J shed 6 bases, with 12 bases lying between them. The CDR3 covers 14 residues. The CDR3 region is CASSLGKRSQPQHF. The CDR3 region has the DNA TGTGCCAGCAGCTTGGGAAAAAGAAGTCAGCCCCAGCATTTT.

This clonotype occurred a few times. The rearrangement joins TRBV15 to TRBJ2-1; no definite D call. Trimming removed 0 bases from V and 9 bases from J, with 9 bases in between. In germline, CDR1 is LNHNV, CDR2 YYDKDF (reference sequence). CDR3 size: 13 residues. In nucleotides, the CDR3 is TGTGCCACCAGCAGAGATCTGGGTCTTGAGCAGTTCTTC. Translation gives CATSRDLGLEQFF.

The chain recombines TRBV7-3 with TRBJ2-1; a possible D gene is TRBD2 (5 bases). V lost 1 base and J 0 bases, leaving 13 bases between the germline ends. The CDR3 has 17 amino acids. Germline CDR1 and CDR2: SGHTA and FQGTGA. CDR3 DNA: TGTGCCAGCAGCTTAAGAGGGTTCGGAAGCTCCTACAATGAGCAGTTCTTC. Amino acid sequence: CASSLRGFGSSYNEQFF.

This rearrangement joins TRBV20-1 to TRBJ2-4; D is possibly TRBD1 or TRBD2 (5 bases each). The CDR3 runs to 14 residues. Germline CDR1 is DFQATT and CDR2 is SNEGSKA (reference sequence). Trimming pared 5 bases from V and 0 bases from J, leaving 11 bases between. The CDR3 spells CSAPGPIAKNIQYF. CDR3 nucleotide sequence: TGCAGTGCTCCGGGACCTATAGCCAAAAACATTCAGTACTTC.

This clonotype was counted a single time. CDR3 in amino acids: CASSEGGEAFF. The CDR3 DNA reads as TGTGCCAGCAGCGAGGGAGGTGAAGCTTTCTTT. This chain joins TRBV7-3 and TRBJ1-1; D is ambiguous. V dropped 5 bases and J dropped 7 bases, with 8 bases sitting between them. Germline V gives CDR1 SGHTA, CDR2 FQGTGA. The CDR3 runs to 11 residues.

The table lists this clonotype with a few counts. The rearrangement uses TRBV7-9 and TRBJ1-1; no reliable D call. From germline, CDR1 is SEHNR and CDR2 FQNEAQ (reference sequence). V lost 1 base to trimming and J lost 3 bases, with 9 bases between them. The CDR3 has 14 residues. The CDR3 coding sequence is TGTGCCAGCAGCTTAGATCTGGCTTACACTGAAGCTTTCTTT. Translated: CASSLDLAYTEAFF.

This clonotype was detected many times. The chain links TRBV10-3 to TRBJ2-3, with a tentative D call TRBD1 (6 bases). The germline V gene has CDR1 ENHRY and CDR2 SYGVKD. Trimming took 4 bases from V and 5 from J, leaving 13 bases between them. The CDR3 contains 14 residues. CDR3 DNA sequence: TGTGCCATCAGTGCCCGGACAGACCAAGATACGCAGTATTTT. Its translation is CAISARTDQDTQYF.